This T cell receptor (beta chain) emerged from a study of T cell clusters in autoimmune cytopenias. Study-level results: TRB repertoire shifts in secondary cytopenia and chronic lymphocytic leukemia mostly reflected lymphoma, not autoimmunity. Primary autoimmune cytopenia patients appeared to lack physiological T cell clusters present in healthy donors. Compared with active autoimmune hepatitis patients, healthy donors showed about 2.8-fold more exclusive TRB clusters. Comparing secondary cytopenia with chronic lymphocytic leukemia showed no cluster-lack signature, apparently masked by lymphoma repertoire.

Multiplex touch-down PCR amplified TRB using TRB-A and TRB-B pools in one tube. TCRdb reprocessed the multiplex PCR reads, with one entry per CDR3 protein and no DNA. This repertoire includes about 2,700 distinct CDR3 sequences. The CDR3 extends over 13 amino acids. From germline, CDR1 is MNHNY and CDR2 SVGAGI (reference sequence). A word on this clonotype: Antigen unknown.

TRB was amplified from around 250 ng of peripheral blood genomic DNA per sample. Input material: peripheral blood. This chain joins TRBV6-6 and TRBJ1-5. The sequence was obtained from a human donor with an autoimmune cytopenia or autoimmune hepatitis (not recorded which). CDR3 region: CASSYEVNQTQHF.